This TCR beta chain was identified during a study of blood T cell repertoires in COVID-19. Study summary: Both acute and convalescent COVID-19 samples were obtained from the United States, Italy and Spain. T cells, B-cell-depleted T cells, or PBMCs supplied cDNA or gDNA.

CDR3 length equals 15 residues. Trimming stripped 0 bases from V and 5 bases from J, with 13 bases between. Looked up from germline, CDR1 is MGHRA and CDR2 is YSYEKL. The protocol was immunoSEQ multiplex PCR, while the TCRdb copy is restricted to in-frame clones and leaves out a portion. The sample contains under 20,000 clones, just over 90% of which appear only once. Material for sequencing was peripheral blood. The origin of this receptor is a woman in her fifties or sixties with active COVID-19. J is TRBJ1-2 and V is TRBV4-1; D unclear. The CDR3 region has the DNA TGCGCCAGCAGCCAAGAAGGAGGGCTTCCTTATGGCTACACCTTC. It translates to CASSQEGGLPYGYTF.